This T cell receptor (beta chain) was profiled in a study of T cell responses to AZD1222 COVID-19 vaccine. The repertoire was sequenced with immunoSEQ multiplex PCR; TCRdb's copy has only in-frame clones and lacks some. The sample consists of roughly 90,000 clones, approximately 90% of them appearing once. V was cut by 0 bases and J by 5 bases, with 16 bases left in between. Looked up from germline, CDR1 is SGHTA and CDR2 is FQGNSA. The CDR3 totals 17 residues. The clonotype originates from an adult who received the AZD1222 COVID-19 vaccine. The source material was peripheral blood, sampled 28 days after the second AZD1222 dose. This rearrangement joins TRBV7-2 to TRBJ2-2; D uncertain. For the CDR3, the DNA is TGTGCCAGCAGCTTAGCTTCGGGCTATCTGGGGACCGGGGAGCTGTTTTTT. As protein: CASSLASGYLGTGELFF.